This TCR beta chain was obtained from a study of blood T cell repertoires in COVID-19. Trimming cost V 7 bases and J 1 base; bases outside gene matches: 3. Germline values: CDR1 SGHTA, CDR2 FQGTGA. This CDR3 contains 15 residues. Produced via immunoSEQ multiplex PCR; TCRdb's table is partial and in-frame only. The sample holds about 160,000 clones; roughly 93% are singletons and the top ten take 3.5% to 5%. Sequencing input: peripheral blood. This chain connects TRBV7-3 to TRBJ2-2; 10 bases agree with TRBD1. This sequence was found in a woman between 45 and 60 years old with acute or convalescent COVID-19. The CDR3 coding sequence is TGTGCCAGCACCCGGGACAGGGGGAACACCGGGGAGCTGTTTTTT. This encodes CASTRDRGNTGELFF.